This T cell receptor (beta chain) stems from a study of regulatory T cells in long-lasting Graves disease. Time point described: persistent/refractory GD, antithyroid drugs over 5 years with positive TRAb. Extracted PBMC RNA gave rise to the TCR library. Patients met American Thyroid Association criteria for Graves' disease. In this sample, this clonotype turned up many times. Trimming pared 6 bases from V and 3 bases from J, leaving 14 bases between. Looked up from germline, CDR1 is MDHEN and CDR2 is SYDVKM. The CDR3 contains 14 residues. In building TCR beta libraries, iRepertoire HTBI primers were used together with Arm-PCR of CDR3 regions. MiXCR, run by TCRdb on the multiplex PCR reads, gives a single entry per CDR3 protein. The repertoire holds 430,000 or so distinct CDR3 sequences, with roughly a fifth as singletons.

The specimen was peripheral blood mononuclear cells (PBMCs), collected when the disease was refractory, from a patient treated with antithyroid drugs. This clonotype was sampled from a female donor with Graves disease. This rearrangement joins TRBV28 to TRBJ1-1; the D gene is possibly TRBD1 (5 bases). The CDR3 DNA reads as TGTGCCAGCAGAGTAAGGGGTTTGTACACTGAAGCTTTCTTT. As protein: CASRVRGLYTEAFF.